This is a list of T cell receptor beta chains from one sample in a study of cytomegalovirus exposure and HLA in healthy donors. Clones were read by immunoSEQ multiplex PCR, and TCRdb kept only the in-frame ones, dropping some. The sample holds some 100,000 clones, 65% to 80% seen once. Material for sequencing was PBMCs. These receptors were taken from a female donor in good health and CMV-seronegative. The CDR3 runs from the conserved cysteine through the conserved F or W. The D gene is left open where the match is weak. The size of a clone is reported for some rows only, either as once, few or many, or as a class for expanded clones.

j_gene,v_gene,abundance,d_gene,CDR3nt,CDR3aa
TRBJ2-7,TRBV2,NA,TRBD1,TGTGCCAGCAGGGGGGGACAGGGGAGGGGCGAGCAGTACTTC,CASRGGQGRGEQYF
TRBJ1-1,TRBV6-1,few,NA,TGTGCCAGCAGTGCGGGTCGCCATTCTGACACTGAAGCTTTCTTT,CASSAGRHSDTEAFF
TRBJ2-3,TRBV7-8,NA,TRBD2,TGTGCCAGCACCCCCTTGGCTAGCGGGGGGGCAGATACGCAGTATTTT,CASTPLASGGADTQYF
TRBJ2-3,TRBV7-8,NA,TRBD2,TGTGCCAGCAGCTTATTGGGAGGGCTGAGAGATACGCAGTATTTT,CASSLLGGLRDTQYF
TRBJ2-7,TRBV7-9,NA,NA,TGTGCCAGCAGCTTAGCAGTTACCTACGAGCAGTACTTC,CASSLAVTYEQYF
TRBJ1-1,TRBV7-9,NA,TRBD1,TGTGCCAGCAGCTACCCCCCTCAGGGGGGAGGCACTGAAGCTTTCTTT,CASSYPPQGGGTEAFF
TRBJ2-1,TRBV9,once,TRBD2,TGTGCCAGCAGCGGAACTAGCGGGGGGGGTGAGCAGTTCTTC,CASSGTSGGGEQFF
TRBJ2-3,TRBV5-4,NA,TRBD2,TGTGCCAGCAGCTTGGGAACTAGCGGGGTTTCAGATACGCAGTATTTT,CASSLGTSGVSDTQYF
TRBJ1-1,TRBV14,NA,NA,TGTGCCAGCAGCCAGCCCGGGAGCATGAACACTGAAGCTTTCTTT,CASSQPGSMNTEAFF
TRBJ2-1,TRBV4-1,NA,TRBD1,TGCGCCAGCAGCCAAGTAGGAAGGCTTCGACAGGGGAGAGGGGATGAGCAGTTCTTC,CASSQVGRLRQGRGDEQFF
TRBJ1-6,TRBV5-4,NA,NA,TGTGCCAGCAGCTTGGGGGCAGGTTTAGGATCACCCCTCCACTTT,CASSLGAGLGSPLHF
TRBJ1-4,TRBV7-9,NA,NA,TGTGCCAGCAGCTCCGGTCAGGGGAGACCTAATGAAAAACTGTTTTTT,CASSSGQGRPNEKLFF
TRBJ2-7,TRBV5-1,NA,NA,TGCGCCAGCAGCTTGGGTCTAGGCGCCGACTACGAGCAGTACTTC,CASSLGLGADYEQYF
TRBJ1-5,TRBV2,NA,TRBD1,TGTGCCAGCAGTGGTGAAGGGGGCCTTTATCAGCCCCAGCATTTT,CASSGEGGLYQPQHF
TRBJ1-1,TRBV4-3,NA,NA,TGCGCCAGCAGCCAAAGGCGGGACCTGGTGGCTGAAGCTTTCTTT,CASSQRRDLVAEAFF
TRBJ1-5,TRBV6-1,few,NA,TGTGCCAGCAGTGAACACGGGGTGGATCAGCCCCAGCATTTT,CASSEHGVDQPQHF
TRBJ1-2,TRBV6-1,NA,TRBD1,TGTGCCAGCAGTGAAACGTGGACAGGGAGCGGCTACACCTTC,CASSETWTGSGYTF
TRBJ1-1,TRBV5-1,NA,NA,TGCGCCAGCAGCCTAGAGAAGGCTGAAGCTTTCTTT,CASSLEKAEAFF
TRBJ2-3,TRBV19,NA,TRBD2,TGTGCCAGTAGACTAGCGGGGGGGCGCACAGATACGCAGTATTTT,CASRLAGGRTDTQYF
TRBJ2-1,TRBV19,NA,TRBD2,TGTGCCAGTAGACTAGCGGGGGGGCTTAATGAGCAGTTCTTC,CASRLAGGLNEQFF
TRBJ1-6,TRBV5-4,NA,NA,TGTGCCAGCAGCTTGTTCAGGGGAAATTCACCCCTCCACTTT,CASSLFRGNSPLHF
TRBJ2-5,TRBV19,few,NA,TGTGCCAGTAGTATAAAGGGGGTAGAGACCCAGTACTTC,CASSIKGVETQYF
TRBJ2-1,TRBV4-2,NA,NA,TGTGCCAGCAGCCAAGTCGCAGCGGGTAACAATGAGCAGTTCTTC,CASSQVAAGNNEQFF
TRBJ2-7,TRBV19,once,TRBD1,TGTGCCGGTACGAGGGGACAGGGGGCCTTCTACGAGCAGTACTTC,CAGTRGQGAFYEQYF
TRBJ2-7,TRBV6-6,NA,NA,TGTGCCAGCAGTTACTTCGCCAGTACAAGCTCCTACGAGCAGTACTTC,CASSYFASTSSYEQYF
TRBJ1-2,TRBV9,NA,TRBD1,TGTGCCAGCAGCGTAGTGCCGGGACAGGGGGTTGGCTACACCTTC,CASSVVPGQGVGYTF
TRBJ2-5,TRBV5-4,NA,TRBD1,TGTGCCAGCAGCTTTCCGACAGGGGGCGAGGAGACCCAGTACTTC,CASSFPTGGEETQYF
TRBJ1-5,TRBV6-1,NA,TRBD1,TGTGCCAGCAGTGGAGGGACAGGGGATCAGCCCCAGCATTTT,CASSGGTGDQPQHF
TRBJ1-4,TRBV5-4,NA,TRBD1,TGTGCCAGCAGCGCCGACAGGGATGGGCCCCCTGGAGGTTTT,CASSADRDGPPGGF
TRBJ2-5,TRBV5-4,NA,TRBD2,TGTGCCAGCAGCTTGGGGACTAGCGGGGGCTTGTACCAAGAGACCCAGTACTTC,CASSLGTSGGLYQETQYF
TRBJ1-2,TRBV30,NA,TRBD1,TGTGCCTGGAGTGTAGGGGACAGGGGGCCGAGCTACACCTTC,CAWSVGDRGPSYTF
TRBJ1-3,TRBV9,NA,TRBD1,TGTGCCAGCAGCCCCCGAGGGGACAGCGCTGGAAACACCATATATTTT,CASSPRGDSAGNTIYF
TRBJ2-7,TRBV2,NA,TRBD1,TGTGCCAGCATAGGGACAGACTCCTACGAGCAGTACTTC,CASIGTDSYEQYF
TRBJ2-1,TRBV2,NA,NA,TGTGCCAGCAGTCTGGACTCAAATTCCAATGAGCAGTTCTTC,CASSLDSNSNEQFF